A single T cell receptor (beta chain) is shown here with its context. The antigen is not known. These data come from a study of T-cell reconstitution after alpha-beta-depleted transplantation in children. General study findings and limits: Some patients' high day-60 TCRbeta diversity was attributed to recipient cells surviving conditioning. There were reportedly several hundred expanded graft clones from which alpha-beta T cells came about two months after transplant. From newly produced T cells came most of the T-cell counts and diversity one year after transplant.

It was with unique molecular identifiers that the TCRbeta library was prepared. TCRdb used MiXCR to reprocess the PCR reads, holding one entry per CDR3 protein. Seen here are 900,000 or so distinct CDR3 sequences, roughly 15% observed once, and the top ten hold approximately 5%. Material: PBMCs, mostly from graft donor cells, obtained 360 days after TCRalphabeta/CD19-depleted stem cell transplant. This TCR was recovered from a male patient younger than 18 who had a stem cell transplant for acute lymphoblastic leukemia, so the T cells may come from the graft donor.

The CDR3 region is CASSQVAGGDNEQFF. DNA for the CDR3: TGTGCCAGCAGCCAAGTGGCGGGAGGCGACAATGAGCAGTTCTTC. This chain connects TRBV3-1 to TRBJ2-1; 8 bases are a match to TRBD2. V trimming: 1 base; J trimming: 5 bases; junction bases outside the gene matches: 4. The CDR3 is made up of 15 amino acids. Germline V CDR1 and CDR2: LGHDT, YNNKEL (reference sequence).